A single sample is the source of the 14 T cell receptor beta chains below, sequenced in a study of T cell clonotyping in hematopoietic cell transplantation. Measured with immunoSEQ multiplex PCR; TCRdb has only the in-frame clones, and not every one. The sample includes approximately 44,000 clones, 95% seen only once; the top ten take 0.75% to 1%. Sequences were obtained from peripheral blood mononuclear cells. These receptors were taken from a man aged 30 to 45 in good health. Some clones in this sample may be carry-over from other donors' samples.

This chain joins TRBV5-1 and TRBJ1-2, with TRBD1 as a possible D gene (5 bases). Germline-derived CDR1 and CDR2 are SGHRS and YFSETQ. Trimming removed 3 bases from V and 5 bases from J, with 8 bases in between. There are 12 residues in the CDR3. CDR3 sequence: CASSSGAYGYTF. The CDR3 nucleotides read TGCGCCAGCAGCTCCGGGGCTTATGGCTACACCTTC. The complete variable domain, with remaining parts taken from reference TRBV5-1 and TRBJ1-2, reads KAGVTQTPRYLIKTRGQQVTLSCSPISGHRSVSWYQQTPGQGLQFLFEYFSETQRNKGNFPGRFSGRQFSNSRSEMNVSTLELGDSALYLCASSSGAYGYTFGSGTRLTVV.

The chain combines TRBV4-3 with TRBJ2-1, with 8 bases lining up with TRBD1. The germline gives CDR1 LGHNA, CDR2 YSLEER. J lost 6 bases, V lost 0 bases, and 10 bases had no gene match. The CDR3 is 17 amino acids. The CDR3 coding sequence is TGCGCCAGCAGCCAAGATAGGCAGGGGGCCCCTACCAATGAGCAGTTCTTC. Protein sequence: CASSQDRQGAPTNEQFF.

The chain uses TRBV9 and TRBJ2-3; the match to TRBD1 covers 9 bases. Germline CDR1 and CDR2: SGDLS and YYNGEE. J gave up 2 bases and V 4 bases, and 5 bases lay outside the gene matches. The CDR3 is made up of 15 amino acids. CDR3 nucleotide sequence: TGTGCCAGCAGCCTCCGGGACAGGGACACAGATACGCAGTATTTT. Amino acids: CASSLRDRDTDTQYF.

The chain has TRBV6-5 and TRBJ1-5, with a possible D match to TRBD1 (6 bases). The length of the CDR3 is 14 residues. Germline V gene lookup returns CDR1 MNHEY and CDR2 SVGAGI. V was trimmed by 5 bases and J by 7 bases, leaving 15 bases between them. The CDR3 DNA follows: TGTGCCAGCAGTCAGGACAGCGGTCTCCAGCCCCAGCATTTT. This translates into CASSQDSGLQPQHF.

The chain combines TRBV6-1 with TRBJ1-2, with a weak D call TRBD1 (5 bases). The CDR3 covers 12 residues. V gave up 8 bases and J gave up 4 bases, with 11 bases separating them. Germline assignment: CDR1 MNHNS and CDR2 SASEGT. The CDR3, as DNA: TGTGCCAGCGGAGCAGGGACCTATGGCTACACCTTC. Translated, it gives CASGAGTYGYTF.

This clone was detected only once. The CDR3 DNA sequence: TGTGCTAGTGGTTTGGTACCTAAAACTTCGGAGGAGCCTGAAAAACTGTTTTTT. Translated, it gives CASGLVPKTSEEPEKLFF. The V call is TRBV12-5, the J call TRBJ1-4; no reliable D call. The germline V and J ends were trimmed by 0 bases and 7 bases, with 21 bases remaining between them. CDR1 LGHNT and CDR2 FRNRAP come from the germline V gene. The CDR3 extends over 18 amino acids.

The chain uses TRBV27 and TRBJ1-1; 8 bases are a match to TRBD1. Germline V lookup: CDR1 MNHEY, CDR2 SMNVEV (reference sequence). The CDR3 contains 16 residues. After removal of 6 bases from V and 3 bases from J, the junction contained 12 bases not matched to a gene. The CDR3 reads CASRSTLDRVHTEAFF. The CDR3 nucleotides read TGTGCCAGCAGATCCACTTTGGACAGGGTCCACACTGAAGCTTTCTTT.

The J gene is TRBJ1-4, the V gene TRBV5-5; TRBD1 is a possible D gene (6 bases). The V end was cut by 0 bases, the J end by 0 bases, with 12 bases between. CDR1 is SGHKS and CDR2 is YYEKEE in the germline V gene (reference sequence). CDR3 length: 17 residues. CDR3 nucleotides: TGTGCCAGCAGCTTGGCAGGGGACACTACAACTAATGAAAAACTGTTTTTT. This translates into CASSLAGDTTTNEKLFF.

V is TRBV11-2 and J is TRBJ1-2, with a weak D call TRBD1 (5 bases). This CDR3 has 16 amino acids. V lost 5 bases, J lost 5 bases, and 21 bases lay in between. The V gene's germline CDR1 is SGHAT and CDR2 FQNNGV. CDR3 sequence reads: CASSLGIVGRGYGYTF. The CDR3 DNA follows: TGTGCCAGCAGCCTAGGGATAGTGGGGCGCGGGTATGGCTACACCTTC. Complete variable domain (other parts from reference TRBV11-2 and TRBJ1-2): EAGVAQSPRYKIIEKRQSVAFWCNPISGHATLYWYQQILGQGPKLLIQFQNNGVVDDSQLPKDRFSAERLKGVDSTLKIQPAKLEDSAVYLCASSLGIVGRGYGYTFGSGTRLTVV.

This rearrangement joins TRBV2 to TRBJ2-7; TRBD1 aligns across 10 bases. From germline, CDR1 is SNHLY and CDR2 FYNNEI. CDR3 size: 14 residues. The junction had 3 bases not matched to a gene; V was cut back by 5 bases and J by 2 bases. The CDR3, as DNA: TGTGCCAGCAGTTCCGGGACAGGGGCCTACGAGCAGTACTTC. Translation gives CASSSGTGAYEQYF.

The chain combines TRBV7-2 with TRBJ1-3, with D unclear. The CDR3 sequence is 14 residues long. Between the trimmed V and J ends, which lost 2 bases and 3 bases, there was a span of 8 bases. From germline, CDR1 is SGHTA and CDR2 FQGNSA. CDR3 loop: CASSLIDFGNTIYF. The CDR3 DNA is TGTGCCAGCAGCTTAATTGACTTTGGAAACACCATATATTTT. Based on the CDR3 plus reference TRBV7-2 and TRBJ1-3, the full variable domain is GAGVSQSPSNKVTEKGKDVELRCDPISGHTALYWYRQSLGQGLEFLIYFQGNSAPDKSGLPSDRFSAERTGGSVSTLTIQRTQQEDSAVYLCASSLIDFGNTIYFGEGSWLTVV.

The chain links TRBV2 to TRBJ2-3; 13 bases map to TRBD2. This CDR3 has 16 amino acids. Germline values: CDR1 SNHLY, CDR2 FYNNEI. The junction had 5 bases not matched to a gene; V was cut back by 5 bases and J by 3 bases. The CDR3 coding sequence is TGTGCCAGCAGTCTTAGGACTAGCGGGGGAACAGATACGCAGTATTTT. Translating it yields CASSLRTSGGTDTQYF.

This sequence joins TRBV9 and TRBJ2-7; the D gene could be TRBD1 or TRBD2 (6 bases each). CDR1 is SGDLS and CDR2 is YYNGEE in the germline V gene. V lost 3 bases, J lost 0 bases, and 10 bases lay in between. This CDR3 is built from 14 residues. The CDR3, as DNA: TGTGCCAGCAGCGGCGGGGACACCTCCTACGAGCAGTACTTC. Protein product: CASSGGDTSYEQYF.

The chain joins TRBV5-4 to TRBJ1-1; no clear D gene. CDR1 and CDR2 from the germline V gene are SGHNT and YYREEE (reference sequence). Trimming shortened V by 0 bases and J by 1 base, and 4 bases separated the two germline ends. The CDR3 sequence is 13 residues long. The CDR3 DNA is TGTGCCAGCAGCTTGGAAAAGAACACTGAAGCTTTCTTT. Residues: CASSLEKNTEAFF.